This TCR beta chain was captured in a study of T cell changes during pregnancy in multiple sclerosis. Germline assignment: CDR1 MDHEN and CDR2 SYDVKM. The junction had 11 bases not matched to a gene; V was cut back by 4 bases and J by 3 bases. The length of the CDR3 is 17 residues. Sequencing was performed with immunoSEQ multiplex PCR; in TCRdb, only in-frame clones are kept and a portion is missing. Of 85,000 to 90,000 clones listed, approximately 95% were seen once; the top ten hold roughly 1.7%. The V call is TRBV28, the J call TRBJ1-2, with 10 nucleotides matching TRBD1. This clonotype was obtained from a female donor in good health, enrolled as a control in a pregnancy study. Sequenced material: peripheral blood, taken after pregnancy. The CDR3 DNA sequence: TGTGCCAGCAGTTCGGTGCGGGGACAGGGGTATGACTATGGCTACACCTTC. Translating gives CASSSVRGQGYDYGYTF.